This T cell receptor beta chain was captured in a study of T-cell memory formation after mild COVID-19. Study overall: In these data, TCR clusters were largely donor specific.

Looked up from germline, CDR1 is SNHLY and CDR2 is FYNNEI. V was clipped by 4 bases and J by 1 base; unmatched bases: 3. The CDR3 has 16 amino acids. TCRdb used MiXCR to reprocess the 5' RACE reads, holding one entry per CDR3 protein. The sample includes roughly 150,000 distinct CDR3 sequences, roughly 15% of them seen just once. The sequence derives from an adult woman who had mild COVID-19 (a few samples of this study predate the infection). Cell type and time point are not known. Sequenced sample: PBMCs or a T cell subset sorted from them (not recorded which). The chain is built from TRBV2 and TRBJ2-6; 8 bases are a match to TRBD1. The CDR3 sequence is CASSGQGISGANVLTF. CDR3 nucleotide sequence: TGTGCCAGCAGTGGACAGGGGATATCTGGGGCCAACGTCCTGACTTTC.